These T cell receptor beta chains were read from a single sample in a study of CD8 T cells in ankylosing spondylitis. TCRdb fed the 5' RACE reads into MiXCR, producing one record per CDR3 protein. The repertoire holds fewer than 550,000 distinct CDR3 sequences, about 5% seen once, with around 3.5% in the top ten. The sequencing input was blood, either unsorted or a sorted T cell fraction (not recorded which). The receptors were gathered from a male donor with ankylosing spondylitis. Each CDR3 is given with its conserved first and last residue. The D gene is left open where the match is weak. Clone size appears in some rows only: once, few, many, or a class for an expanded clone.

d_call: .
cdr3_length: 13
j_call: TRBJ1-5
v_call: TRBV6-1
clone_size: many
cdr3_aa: CASAVGGHQPQHF
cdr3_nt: TGTGCCAGCGCCGTGGGCGGCCATCAGCCCCAGCATTTT

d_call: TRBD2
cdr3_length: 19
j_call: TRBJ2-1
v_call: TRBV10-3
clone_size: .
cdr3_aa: CAISEVVLKLAGKDNEQFF
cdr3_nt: TGTGCCATCAGTGAGGTTGTCCTGAAACTAGCGGGAAAGGACAATGAGCAGTTCTTC

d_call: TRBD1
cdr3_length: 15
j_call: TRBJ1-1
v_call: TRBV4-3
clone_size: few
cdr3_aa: CASSPIDRGGTEAFF
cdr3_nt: TGCGCCAGCAGCCCTATAGACAGGGGGGGGACTGAAGCTTTCTTT

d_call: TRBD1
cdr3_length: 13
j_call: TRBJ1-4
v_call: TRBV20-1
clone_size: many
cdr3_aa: CSATGGANEKLFF
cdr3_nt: TGCAGTGCTACAGGGGGCGCAAATGAAAAACTGTTTTTT

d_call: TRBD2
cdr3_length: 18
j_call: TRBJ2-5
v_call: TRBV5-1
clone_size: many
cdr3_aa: CASSSGLAGGPSFETQYF
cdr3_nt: TGCGCCAGCAGCTCGGGACTAGCGGGAGGGCCCTCCTTCGAGACCCAGTACTTC

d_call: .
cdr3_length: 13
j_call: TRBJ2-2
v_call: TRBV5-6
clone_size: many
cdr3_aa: CASSRPGVGELFF
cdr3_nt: TGTGCCAGCAGCCGGCCAGGGGTTGGGGAGCTGTTTTTT

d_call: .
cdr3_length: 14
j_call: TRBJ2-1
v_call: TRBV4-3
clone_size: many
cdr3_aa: CASSLRLVMNEQFF
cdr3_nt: TGCGCCAGCAGCCTTCGACTAGTAATGAATGAGCAGTTCTTC

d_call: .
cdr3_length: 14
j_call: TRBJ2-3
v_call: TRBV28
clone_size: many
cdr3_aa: CASSFNTGRDTQYF
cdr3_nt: TGTGCCAGCAGTTTCAATACAGGGAGAGATACGCAGTATTTT

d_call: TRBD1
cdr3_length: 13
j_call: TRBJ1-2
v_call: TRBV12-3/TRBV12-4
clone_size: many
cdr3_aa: CASSPRTGRGYTF
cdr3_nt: TGTGCCAGCAGTCCACGGACAGGGAGAGGCTACACCTTC

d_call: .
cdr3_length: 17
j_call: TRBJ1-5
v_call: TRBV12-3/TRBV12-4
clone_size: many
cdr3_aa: CASSLFPATYSNQPQHF
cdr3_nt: TGTGCCAGCAGTTTATTCCCGGCAACCTATAGCAATCAGCCCCAGCATTTT

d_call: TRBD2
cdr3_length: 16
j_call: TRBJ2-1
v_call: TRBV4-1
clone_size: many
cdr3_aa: CASSQDGTRAGVEQFF
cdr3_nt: TGCGCCAGCAGCCAAGACGGGACTAGGGCGGGTGTTGAGCAGTTCTTC

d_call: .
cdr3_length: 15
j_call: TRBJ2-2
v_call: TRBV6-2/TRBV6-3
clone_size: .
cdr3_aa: CASTYLGLSTGELFF
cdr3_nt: TGTGCCAGCACCTACTTGGGACTGAGCACCGGGGAGCTGTTTTTT

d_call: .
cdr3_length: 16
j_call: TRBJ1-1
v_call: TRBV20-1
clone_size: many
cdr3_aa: CSARGSRVKLNTEAFF
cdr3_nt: TGCAGTGCTAGAGGGAGCAGGGTTAAGTTGAACACTGAAGCTTTCTTT

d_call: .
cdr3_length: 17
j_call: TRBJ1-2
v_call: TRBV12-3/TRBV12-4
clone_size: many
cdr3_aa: CASSPLGLGQFNYGYTF
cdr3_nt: TGTGCCAGCAGCCCCCTAGGGTTGGGTCAGTTTAACTATGGCTACACCTTC

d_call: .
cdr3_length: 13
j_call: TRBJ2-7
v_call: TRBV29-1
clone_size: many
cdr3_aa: CSVGWQGGHEQYF
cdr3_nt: TGCAGCGTCGGCTGGCAGGGTGGCCACGAGCAGTACTTC

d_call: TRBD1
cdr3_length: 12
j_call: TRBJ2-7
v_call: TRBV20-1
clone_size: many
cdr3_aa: CSAWGQQYEQYF
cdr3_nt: TGCAGTGCTTGGGGACAGCAATACGAGCAGTACTTC

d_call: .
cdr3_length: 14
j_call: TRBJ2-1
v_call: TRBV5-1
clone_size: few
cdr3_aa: CASSLQTGNNEQFF
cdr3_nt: TGCGCCAGCAGCTTGCAAACAGGGAACAATGAGCAGTTCTTC

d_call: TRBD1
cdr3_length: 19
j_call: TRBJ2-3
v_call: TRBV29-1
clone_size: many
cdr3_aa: CSVEGMGQGDSPSTDTQYF
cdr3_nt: TGCAGCGTTGAAGGGATGGGACAGGGTGACTCCCCAAGCACAGATACGCAGTATTTT

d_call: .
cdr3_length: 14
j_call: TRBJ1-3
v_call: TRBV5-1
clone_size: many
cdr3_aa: CASHTGPPGNTIYF
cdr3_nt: TGCGCCAGTCATACAGGACCTCCTGGAAACACCATATATTTT

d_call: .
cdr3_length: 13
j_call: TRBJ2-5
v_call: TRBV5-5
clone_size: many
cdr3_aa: CASSLGVSGAQYF
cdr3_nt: TGTGCCAGCAGCTTGGGGGTGTCTGGGGCCCAGTACTTC

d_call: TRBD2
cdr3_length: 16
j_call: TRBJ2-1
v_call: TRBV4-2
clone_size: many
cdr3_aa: CASSQPLASGINEQFF
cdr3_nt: TGTGCCAGCAGCCAACCTCTCGCTAGCGGGATAAATGAGCAGTTCTTC

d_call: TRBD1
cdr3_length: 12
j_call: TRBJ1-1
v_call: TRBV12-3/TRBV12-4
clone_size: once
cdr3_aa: CASGDSYTEAFF
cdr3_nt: TGTGCCAGCGGGGACAGTTACACTGAAGCTTTCTTT

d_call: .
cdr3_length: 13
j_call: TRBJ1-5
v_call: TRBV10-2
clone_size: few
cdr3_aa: CASSDWGDQPQHF
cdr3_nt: TGCGCCAGCAGTGACTGGGGGGATCAGCCCCAGCATTTT

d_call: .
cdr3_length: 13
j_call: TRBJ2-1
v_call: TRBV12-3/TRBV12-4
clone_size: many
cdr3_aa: CASSLGLNNEQFF
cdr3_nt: TGTGCCAGCAGTTTAGGCCTGAACAATGAGCAGTTCTTC

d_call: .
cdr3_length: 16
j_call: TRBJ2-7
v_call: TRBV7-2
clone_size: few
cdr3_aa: CASSIRHFTSTYEQYF
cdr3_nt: TGTGCCAGCAGCATTAGACACTTTACCTCTACCTACGAGCAGTACTTC

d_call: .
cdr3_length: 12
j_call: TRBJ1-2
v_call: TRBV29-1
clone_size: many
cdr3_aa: CSVETADYGYTF
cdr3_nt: TGCAGCGTTGAAACGGCGGACTATGGCTACACCTTC

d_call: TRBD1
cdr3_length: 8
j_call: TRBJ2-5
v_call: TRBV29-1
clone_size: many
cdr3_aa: CSLGQVDF
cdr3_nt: TGCAGCCTTGGACAGGTAGACTTC

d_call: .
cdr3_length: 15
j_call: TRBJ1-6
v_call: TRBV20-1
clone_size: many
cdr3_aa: CSASTGSSYNSPLHF
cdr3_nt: TGCAGTGCTAGTACGGGTAGCTCCTATAATTCACCCCTCCACTTT

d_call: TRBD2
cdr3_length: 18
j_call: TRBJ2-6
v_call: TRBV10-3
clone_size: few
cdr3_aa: CAISRLSGSSSGANVLTF
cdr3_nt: TGTGCCATCAGTCGACTTAGCGGGTCTAGCTCTGGGGCCAACGTCCTGACTTTC

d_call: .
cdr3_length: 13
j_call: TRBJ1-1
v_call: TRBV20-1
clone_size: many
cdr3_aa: CSARGARGTEAFF
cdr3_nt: TGCAGTGCTAGAGGGGCTAGGGGCACTGAAGCTTTCTTT

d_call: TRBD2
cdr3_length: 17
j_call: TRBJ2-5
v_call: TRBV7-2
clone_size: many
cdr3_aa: CASSVLAGGKYQETQYF
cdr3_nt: TGTGCCAGCAGCGTCCTAGCGGGGGGGAAGTACCAAGAGACCCAGTACTTC

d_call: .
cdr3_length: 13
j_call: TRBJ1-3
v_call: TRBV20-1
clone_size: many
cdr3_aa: CSARPPGGNTIYF
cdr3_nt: TGCAGTGCGAGGCCCCCGGGGGGAAACACCATATATTTT

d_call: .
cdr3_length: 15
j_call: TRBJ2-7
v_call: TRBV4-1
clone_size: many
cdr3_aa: CASSQERGLSYEQYF
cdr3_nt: TGCGCCAGCAGCCAAGAGCGGGGGCTCTCCTACGAGCAGTACTTC

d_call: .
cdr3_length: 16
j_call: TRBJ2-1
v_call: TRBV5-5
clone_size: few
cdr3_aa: CASSLVVRVVLNEQFF
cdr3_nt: TGTGCCAGCAGCTTGGTGGTCAGGGTCGTTCTGAATGAGCAGTTCTTC

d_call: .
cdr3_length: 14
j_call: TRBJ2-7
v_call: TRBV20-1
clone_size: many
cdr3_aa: CSARDLGPEGEQYF
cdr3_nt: TGCAGTGCTAGAGATCTTGGGCCAGAAGGCGAGCAGTACTTC

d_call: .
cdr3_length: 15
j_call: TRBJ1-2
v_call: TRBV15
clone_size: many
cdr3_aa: CATSRAWSSNYGYTF
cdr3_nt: TGTGCCACCAGCAGAGCTTGGTCTTCTAACTATGGCTACACCTTC

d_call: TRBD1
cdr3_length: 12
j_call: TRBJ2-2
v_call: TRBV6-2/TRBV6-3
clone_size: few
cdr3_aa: CASSGQAGELFF
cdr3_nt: TGTGCCAGCAGTGGACAGGCCGGGGAGCTGTTTTTT

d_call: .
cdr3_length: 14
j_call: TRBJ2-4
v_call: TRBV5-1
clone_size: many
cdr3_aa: CASKEVGWENIQYF
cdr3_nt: TGCGCCAGCAAGGAAGTGGGCTGGGAAAACATTCAGTACTTC

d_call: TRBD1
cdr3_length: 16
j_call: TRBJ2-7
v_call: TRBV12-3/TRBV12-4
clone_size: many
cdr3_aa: CASSPRTGIETYEQYF
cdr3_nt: TGTGCCAGCAGTCCCCGGACAGGGATTGAGACCTACGAGCAGTACTTC

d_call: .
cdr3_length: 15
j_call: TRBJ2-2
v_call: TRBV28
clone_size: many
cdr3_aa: CASTIPERNTGELFF
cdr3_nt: TGTGCCAGCACCATTCCAGAGCGGAACACCGGGGAGCTGTTTTTT

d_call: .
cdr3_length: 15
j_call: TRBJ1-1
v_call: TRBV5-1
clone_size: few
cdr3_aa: CASSVVIGMNTEAFF
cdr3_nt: TGCGCCAGCAGCGTAGTAATAGGGATGAACACTGAAGCTTTCTTT

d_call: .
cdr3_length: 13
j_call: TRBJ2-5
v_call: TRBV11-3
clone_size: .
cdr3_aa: CASSSGEGRTQYF
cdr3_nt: TGTGCCAGCAGCTCAGGCGAGGGAAGGACCCAGTACTTC

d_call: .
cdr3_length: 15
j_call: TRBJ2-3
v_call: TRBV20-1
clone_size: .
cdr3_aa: CSASRVSGDTDTQYF
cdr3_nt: TGCAGTGCTAGTCGGGTTAGCGGCGACACAGATACGCAGTATTTT

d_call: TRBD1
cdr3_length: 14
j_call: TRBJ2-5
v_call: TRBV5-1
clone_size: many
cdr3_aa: CASKQGAPQETQYF
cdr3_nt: TGCGCCAGCAAACAGGGGGCGCCCCAAGAGACCCAGTACTTC

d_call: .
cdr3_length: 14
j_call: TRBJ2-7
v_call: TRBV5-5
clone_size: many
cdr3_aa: CASRNARSAYEQYF
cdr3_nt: TGTGCCAGCCGAAATGCCAGGTCCGCCTACGAGCAGTACTTC

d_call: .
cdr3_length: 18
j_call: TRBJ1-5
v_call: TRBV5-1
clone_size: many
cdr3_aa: CASSPYGPKLPSNQPQHF
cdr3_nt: TGCGCCAGCAGCCCCTACGGGCCGAAACTTCCAAGCAATCAGCCCCAGCATTTT

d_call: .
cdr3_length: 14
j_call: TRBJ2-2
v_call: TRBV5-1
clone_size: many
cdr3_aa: CASSRRGDTGELFF
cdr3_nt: TGCGCCAGCAGCCGGAGGGGGGACACCGGGGAGCTGTTTTTT